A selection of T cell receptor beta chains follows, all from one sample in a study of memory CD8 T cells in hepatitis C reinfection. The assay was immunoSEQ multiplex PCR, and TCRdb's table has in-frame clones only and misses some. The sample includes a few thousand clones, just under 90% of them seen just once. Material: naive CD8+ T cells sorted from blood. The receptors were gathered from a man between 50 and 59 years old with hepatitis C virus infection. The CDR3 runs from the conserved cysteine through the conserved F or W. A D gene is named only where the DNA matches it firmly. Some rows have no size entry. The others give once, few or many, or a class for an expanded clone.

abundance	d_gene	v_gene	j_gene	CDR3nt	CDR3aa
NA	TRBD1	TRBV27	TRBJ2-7	TGTGCCAGCAGTACCGGGACAGGGGTCTACGAGCAGTACTTC	CASSTGTGVYEQYF
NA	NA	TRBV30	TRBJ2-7	TGTGCCTGGAGCCGGGACACCAGCTCCTACGAGCAGTACTTC	CAWSRDTSSYEQYF
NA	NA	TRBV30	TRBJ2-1	TGTGCCTGGAGTGTGGAGGGTGTGGAGTTCTTC	CAWSVEGVEFF
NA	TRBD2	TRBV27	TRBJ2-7	TGTGCCTCGAAGGCGGGGGGATCCTACGAGCAGTACTTC	CASKAGGSYEQYF
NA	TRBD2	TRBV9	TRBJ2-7	TGTGCCAGCAGCGTAGGGGGGGGGACCGAGCAGTACTTC	CASSVGGGTEQYF
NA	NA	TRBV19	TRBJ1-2	TGTGCCACCTGGGAGAGACTCAACTATGGCTACACCTTC	CATWERLNYGYTF
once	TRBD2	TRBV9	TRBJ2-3	TGTGCCAGCAGCGTTCTAGCGGGAGAGGGCACAGATACGCAGTATTTT	CASSVLAGEGTDTQYF
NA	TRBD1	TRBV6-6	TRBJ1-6	TGTGCCAGCAGAACAGGCAGGGGGTTTCAGGTCCTCCACTTT	CASRTGRGFQVLHF
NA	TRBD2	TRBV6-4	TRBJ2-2	TGTGCCAGCAGTGCTTCAGCGGGAGGACTCGCGAACACCGGGGAGCTGTTTTTT	CASSASAGGLANTGELFF
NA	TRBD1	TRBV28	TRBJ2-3	TGTGCCAGCAGTTTGACGGGACAGGTCCACAGGGATACGCAGTATTTT	CASSLTGQVHRDTQYF
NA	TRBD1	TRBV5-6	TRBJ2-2	TGTGCCAGCAGCTTGAGTCTGGGGACAGGGGTGAACACCGGGGAGCTGTTTTTT	CASSLSLGTGVNTGELFF
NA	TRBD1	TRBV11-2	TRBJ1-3	TGTGCCAGCAGCTTAGCGGGACAGCCTCCAGTGGGAAACACCATATATTTT	CASSLAGQPPVGNTIYF
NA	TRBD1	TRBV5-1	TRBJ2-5	TGCGCCAGCAGCCACCCCCGGGCAGGGGGCGACGAGACCCAGTACTTC	CASSHPRAGGDETQYF
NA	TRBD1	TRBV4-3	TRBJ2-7	TGCGCCAGCAGCCGTCGGCAGGGGGCCTTCTACGAGCAGTACTTC	CASSRRQGAFYEQYF
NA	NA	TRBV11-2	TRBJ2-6	TGTGCCAGCAGCACCCCTCTCGGGGGGGCCAACGTCCTGACTTTC	CASSTPLGGANVLTF
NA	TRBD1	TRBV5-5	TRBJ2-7	TGTGCCAGCAGCTTCGACAGGGACCCAGACGAGCAGTACTTC	CASSFDRDPDEQYF
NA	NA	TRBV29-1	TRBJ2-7	TGCAGCGTTGAACCGACAGGACTGATTACCGGCGAGCAGTACTTC	CSVEPTGLITGEQYF
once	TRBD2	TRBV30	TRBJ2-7	TGTGCCTGGAGTGTACGAACTAGCGACTCCTACGAGCAGTACTTC	CAWSVRTSDSYEQYF
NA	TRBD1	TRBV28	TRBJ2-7	TGTGCCAGCAGTTCTCCGGGACAGGGGATTGCCTACGAGCAGTACTTC	CASSSPGQGIAYEQYF
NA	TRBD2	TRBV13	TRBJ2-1	TGTGCCAGCAGCCTCTCGACTAGCGGGAGCCACAATGAGCAGTTCTTC	CASSLSTSGSHNEQFF
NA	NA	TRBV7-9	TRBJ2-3	TGTGCCAGCAGCCAATCCAAAAGGCGGCTAGCTGTGCCCGATACGCAGTATTTT	CASSQSKRRLAVPDTQYF
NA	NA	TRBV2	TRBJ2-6	TGTGCCAGCAGTATCGGGGTTCTCTATGGGGCCAACGTCCTGACTTTC	CASSIGVLYGANVLTF
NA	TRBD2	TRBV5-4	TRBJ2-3	TGTGCCAGCAGCTTCTCGCGGGAGGCCCCCACAGATACGCAGTATTTT	CASSFSREAPTDTQYF
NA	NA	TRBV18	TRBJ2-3	TGTGCCAGCTCACCACCGGGGCCGGGTGGGTTGGATACGCAGTATTTT	CASSPPGPGGLDTQYF
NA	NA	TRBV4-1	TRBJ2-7	TGCGCCAGCAGGTCGGGAAGTACCTACGAGCAGTACTTC	CASRSGSTYEQYF
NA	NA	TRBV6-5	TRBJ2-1	TGTGCCAGCAGTTACTCGTGGGACATTGAGCAGTTCTTC	CASSYSWDIEQFF
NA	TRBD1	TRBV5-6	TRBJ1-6	TGTGCCAGCAGCTTGGTTCCAGGGGGCGATTCACCCCTCCACTTT	CASSLVPGGDSPLHF
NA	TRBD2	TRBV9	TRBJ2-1	TGTGCCAGCAGCTTCCTAGCGGGAGGGCCGGGCCTCGATGAGCAGTTCTTC	CASSFLAGGPGLDEQFF
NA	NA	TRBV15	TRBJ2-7	TGTGCCACCAGCAGGGACGGAGGATACGAGCAGTACTTC	CATSRDGGYEQYF
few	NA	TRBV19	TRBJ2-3	TGTGCCAGTAGTACAGGGTCAGATACGCAGTATTTT	CASSTGSDTQYF
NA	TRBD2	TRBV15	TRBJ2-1	TGTGCCACCAGCCAGACTAGCGGGAGGGCCTACAATGAGCAGTTCTTC	CATSQTSGRAYNEQFF
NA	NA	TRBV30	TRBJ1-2	TGTGCCTGGGAACAGGGCTATGGCTACACCTTC	CAWEQGYGYTF
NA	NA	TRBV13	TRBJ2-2	TGTGCCAGCAGCTTTGACAAGGGGGACACCGGGGAGCTGTTTTTT	CASSFDKGDTGELFF
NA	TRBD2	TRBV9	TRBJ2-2	TGTGCCAGCAGCACCCAGTTAGCGGGACCGAACACCGGGGAGCTGTTTTTT	CASSTQLAGPNTGELFF
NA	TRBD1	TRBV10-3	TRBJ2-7	TGTGCCATCAGTGAGGCGGACAGGGCCTACGAGCAGTACTTC	CAISEADRAYEQYF
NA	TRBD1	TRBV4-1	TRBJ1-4	TGCGCCAGCAGCCAAGCGGATCCGGCCCAGGGGGTAGCTAATGAAAAACTGTTTTTT	CASSQADPAQGVANEKLFF
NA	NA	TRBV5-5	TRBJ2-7	TGTGCCAGCAGCTTGGTCGGGCGGGAAGCCTACGAGCAGTACTTC	CASSLVGREAYEQYF
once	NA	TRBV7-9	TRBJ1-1	TGTGCCAGCAGCCCCCAGCGGGGGGGCTGGACTGAAGCTTTCTTT	CASSPQRGGWTEAFF
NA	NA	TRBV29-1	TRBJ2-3	TGCAGCGTTGTTACCGGGTACACAGATACGCAGTATTTT	CSVVTGYTDTQYF
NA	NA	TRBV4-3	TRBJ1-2	TGCGCCAGCAGCCAAGCTGACGACAGTGCTAACTATGGCTACACCTTC	CASSQADDSANYGYTF
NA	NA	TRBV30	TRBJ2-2	TGTGCCTGGACAGCCGGGACTTTTAGCGGGGAGCTGTTTTTT	CAWTAGTFSGELFF
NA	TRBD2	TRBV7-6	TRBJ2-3	TGTGCCAGCAGCGCGACGACTAGCGGGAGCACAGATACGCAGTATTTT	CASSATTSGSTDTQYF
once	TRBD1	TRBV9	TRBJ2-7	TGTGCCAGCAGCGTGGCAACAGGGGGGTACGAGCAGTACTTC	CASSVATGGYEQYF
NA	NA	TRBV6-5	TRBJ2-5	TGTGCCAGCAGTCAAACACCCTCCTTGTTAGAGACCCAGTACTTC	CASSQTPSLLETQYF
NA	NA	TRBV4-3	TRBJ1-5	TGCGCCAGCAGCCAAGACGGGAATCAGCCCCAGCATTTT	CASSQDGNQPQHF
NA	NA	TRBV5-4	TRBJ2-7	TGTGCCAGCAGCTTGGACTCCCAAACCTACGAGCAGTACTTC	CASSLDSQTYEQYF
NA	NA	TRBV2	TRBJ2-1	TGTGCCAGCAGTGAAGAGGCCCGGGACTTCGATGAGCAGTTCTTC	CASSEEARDFDEQFF
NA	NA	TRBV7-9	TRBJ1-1	TGTGCCAGCAGCCCGGCCCGAGGGGGACTGAACACTGAAGCTTTCTTT	CASSPARGGLNTEAFF
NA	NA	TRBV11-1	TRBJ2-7	TGTGCCGGCAGCACAGATGACTACGAGCAGTACTTC	CAGSTDDYEQYF
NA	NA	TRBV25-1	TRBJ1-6	TGTGCCAGCAGTGGGGGGACACAGAATAATTCACCCCTCCACTTT	CASSGGTQNNSPLHF
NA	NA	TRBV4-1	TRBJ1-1	TGCGCCAGCAGCCAAGGGGAAAATTTCCGGACTATTCAAGCTTTCTTT	CASSQGENFRTIQAFF